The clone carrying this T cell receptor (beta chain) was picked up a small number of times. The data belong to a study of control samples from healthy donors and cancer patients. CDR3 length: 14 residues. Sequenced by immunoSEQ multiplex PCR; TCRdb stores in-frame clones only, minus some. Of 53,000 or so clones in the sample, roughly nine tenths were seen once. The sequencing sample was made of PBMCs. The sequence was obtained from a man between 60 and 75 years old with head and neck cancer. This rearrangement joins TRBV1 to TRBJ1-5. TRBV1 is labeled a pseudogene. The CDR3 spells CTSSQKDLDQPQHF. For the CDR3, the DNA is TGCACCAGCAGCCAAAAGGATTTAGATCAGCCCCAGCATTTT.